The rows below give T cell receptor beta chains drawn from one sample of a study of CXCR3 chemokines and chemotherapy response in bladder cancer. TCRdb re-called the PCR reads with MiXCR, one entry per CDR3 protein. Found here are around 8,000 distinct CDR3 sequences, 10% to 15% of them singletons; the top ten hold more than 15%. Sampling was conducted from a patient whose treatment included neoadjuvant chemotherapy. These receptors all stem from a human donor with bladder cancer that responded to neoadjuvant chemotherapy. CDR3s include the opening cysteine and the closing phenylalanine or tryptophan. A D gene is named only where the DNA matches it firmly. Some rows have no size entry. The others give once, few or many, or a class for an expanded clone.

cdr3_aa cdr3_nt j_call v_call clone_size d_call
CATGDGSTDTQYF TGTGCCACCGGGGACGGTAGCACAGATACGCAGTATTTT TRBJ2-3 TRBV24-1 medium-sized .
CASSYHTFYGYTF TGTGCCAGCAGTTACCACACATTCTATGGCTACACCTTC TRBJ1-2 TRBV6-2/TRBV6-3 medium-sized .
CASSRRGVLRTDTQYF TGTGCCAGCAGCCGCCGGGGGGTGTTGAGGACAGATACGCAGTATTTT TRBJ2-3 TRBV3-1 . TRBD2
CASSFGNQPQHF TGTGCCAGTAGTTTTGGGAACCAGCCCCAGCATTTT TRBJ1-5 TRBV19 many .
CASSNTGGARYPNYGYTF TGTGCCAGCAGCAATACAGGGGGCGCAAGGTACCCTAATTATGGCTACACCTTC TRBJ1-2 TRBV6-6 many TRBD1
CASRTRDYPNEQFF TGTGCCAGCAGAACCCGGGACTACCCGAATGAGCAGTTCTTC TRBJ2-1 TRBV6-6 medium-sized TRBD2
CASTPDARASYQTYEQYF TGTGCCAGCACCCCAGATGCCAGGGCCTCATATCAAACCTACGAGCAGTACTTC TRBJ2-7 TRBV6-5 . .
CAWRIGDEKLFF TGTGCCTGGAGAATTGGGGATGAAAAACTGTTTTTT TRBJ1-4 TRBV30 many .
CASSYSGAGGLNTEAFF TGTGCCAGCAGTTACTCAGGGGCGGGAGGGCTGAACACTGAAGCTTTCTTT TRBJ1-1 TRBV6-5 medium-sized .
CASSRTGGTGGYEQYF TGTGCCAGTAGTAGAACAGGCGGGACAGGGGGCTACGAGCAGTACTTC TRBJ2-7 TRBV19 medium-sized TRBD1
CASSLRLGETQYF TGTGCCAGCAGCCTAAGGCTGGGAGAGACCCAGTACTTC TRBJ2-5 TRBV6-6 many .
CASSPGGRSSGANVLTF TGTGCCAGCTCACCAGGCGGCAGGAGCTCTGGGGCCAACGTCCTGACTTTC TRBJ2-6 TRBV18 many .
CAWSVEGTQYF TGTGCCTGGAGTGTAGAGGGGACCCAGTACTTC TRBJ2-5 TRBV30 many .
CSVESGRGGTEAFF TGCAGCGTTGAAAGCGGGAGAGGGGGCACTGAAGCTTTCTTT TRBJ1-1 TRBV29-1 many .
CASSYSSSGVSDTQYF TGTGCCAGCAGTTACTCGTCTAGCGGGGTATCAGATACGCAGTATTTT TRBJ2-3 TRBV6-6 many TRBD2
CASSPGGSPLHF TGTGCCAGCAGCCCCGGGGGTTCACCCCTCCACTTT TRBJ1-6 TRBV7-9 many .
CASSSTGTSYNEQFF TGTGCCAGCAGCTCAACCGGGACTAGCTACAATGAGCAGTTCTTC TRBJ2-1 TRBV7-2 medium-sized TRBD2
CSARAPTGGAYGYTF TGCAGTGCTAGAGCTCCTACAGGGGGCGCCTATGGCTACACCTTC TRBJ1-2 TRBV20-1 many TRBD1
CASALRGDQAQHF TGTGCTAGTGCCCTAAGGGGGGATCAAGCCCAGCATTTT TRBJ1-5 TRBV12-5 many .
CSVRLGGYGYTF TGCAGCGTTCGACTTGGGGGCTATGGCTACACCTTC TRBJ1-2 TRBV29-1 many .
CASSLDPLVATQYF TGTGCCAGCAGCTTAGATCCGTTGGTAGCAACGCAGTATTTT TRBJ2-3 TRBV11-2 many .
CASSLALINEQFF TGTGCCAGCAGCTTAGCCCTAATCAATGAGCAGTTCTTC TRBJ2-1 TRBV7-2 many .